This T cell receptor beta chain appears in the sequencing data of a study of early T cells in non-severe SARS-CoV-2 infection. The overall study: Sequencing of bulk RNA from unsorted whole blood was done, without chain pairing.

Germline values: CDR1 SGHDN, CDR2 FVKESK. This CDR3 is built from 18 residues. V trimming: 0 bases; J trimming: 2 bases; junction bases outside the gene matches: 10. The protocol attached unique molecular identifiers to individual cDNA molecules. From the 5' RACE reads, TCRdb called clonotypes with MiXCR, one entry per CDR3 protein. Here the sample spans roughly 31,000 distinct CDR3 sequences, roughly 9.7% being singletons. Points from the study as a whole: VDJdb matching, biased toward anti-spike CD8 responses, missed private and CD4 specificities.

Turning to this clonotype: The antigen remains unidentified.

The V call is TRBV14, the J call TRBJ1-3; 7 nucleotides line up with TRBD1. The sequence was collected from an adult who was a healthcare worker with PCR-confirmed SARS-CoV-2 infection or an uninfected control (not recorded which). Source material: whole blood. DNA of the CDR3: TGTGCCAGCAGCCAAGAGTTCTCTATGACAGGGACTGGAAACACCATATATTTT. The encoded protein is CASSQEFSMTGTGNTIYF. The full variable domain, rest sourced from reference TRBV14 and TRBJ1-3, is EAGVTQFPSHSVIEKGQTVTLRCDPISGHDNLYWYRRVMGKEIKFLLHFVKESKQDESGMPNNRFLAERTGGTYSTLKVQPAELEDSGVYFCASSQEFSMTGTGNTIYFGEGSWLTVV.